These 23 T cell receptor beta chains were sequenced from one sample in a study of OX40 agonist ivuxolimab in advanced cancers. TCRdb keeps only in-frame clones here, not all; method: immunoSEQ multiplex PCR. Here the sample spans some 85,000 clones, about 88% being singletons. This specimen was CD4+ or CD8+ T cells sorted from blood, taken in a trial of the OX40 agonist ivuxolimab. These receptors were taken from an adult with an advanced solid tumor such as melanoma, head and neck, liver or kidney cancer.

J is TRBJ1-6 and V is TRBV14; the match to TRBD1 covers 7 bases. The length of the CDR3 is 13 residues. Trimming at V came to 6 bases and at J to 6 bases, leaving 2 bases not matched to a gene. Per germline, CDR1 SGHDN and CDR2 FVKESK. The CDR3, as DNA: TGTGCCAGCAGTCGACAGGGTAATTCACCCCTCCACTTT. It translates to CASSRQGNSPLHF.

V gene TRBV30 combines with J gene TRBJ2-1, with D unresolved. The V end lost 0 bases, the J end lost 2 bases, and 5 bases lay between the germline ends. In germline, CDR1 is GTSNPN, CDR2 SVGIG (reference sequence). The CDR3 consists of 13 residues. CDR3 in amino acids: CAWSVGTYNEQFF. The CDR3 DNA sequence: TGTGCCTGGAGTGTTGGTACCTACAATGAGCAGTTCTTC.

V and J are TRBV7-9 and TRBJ2-1; tentative D call: TRBD2 (6 bases). The CDR3 is made up of 13 amino acids. V dropped 5 bases and J dropped 9 bases, with 14 bases sitting between them. CDR1 and CDR2 from the germline V gene are SEHNR and FQNEAQ (reference sequence). The CDR3 spells CASSRTRGFEQFF. The DNA for the CDR3 is TGTGCCAGCAGCCGCACCCGGGGGTTTGAGCAGTTCTTC.

The chain's CDR3 is CATRDSVAYEQYF. The CDR3 DNA is TGTGCCACCCGGGACAGTGTAGCCTACGAGCAGTACTTC. The genes are TRBV6-6 and TRBJ2-7; 7 nucleotides match TRBD1. The CDR3 covers 13 residues. The germline V gene has CDR1 MNHNY and CDR2 SVGAGI (reference sequence). V lost 10 bases, J lost 2 bases, and 8 bases stayed unmatched.

V is TRBV5-4 and J is TRBJ2-3; 8 bases line up with TRBD1. Germline lookup yields CDR1 SGHNT and CDR2 YYREEE (reference sequence). Trimming at V came to 4 bases and at J to 4 bases, leaving 2 bases not matched to a gene. CDR3 length equals 13 residues. CDR3 in DNA: TGTGCCAGCAGCCGGACAGGGCCAGATACGCAGTATTTT. It translates to CASSRTGPDTQYF.

The chain couples TRBV10-1 to TRBJ2-1; D unclear. Trimming stripped 2 bases from V and 7 bases from J, with 3 bases between. Germline CDR1 WNHNN, CDR2 SYGVQD (reference sequence). The CDR3 contains 11 residues. CDR3 residues: CASSERNEQFF. The CDR3 nucleotides read TGCGCCAGCAGTGAGCGGAATGAGCAGTTCTTC.

This rearrangement joins TRBV5-6 to TRBJ2-5, with TRBD2 matching 7 bases. Unmatched junction bases numbered 2, after V lost 1 base and J lost 2 bases. The CDR3 runs 14 residues. Germline CDR1 reads SGHDT; CDR2 reads YYEEEE. Here the CDR3 DNA reads TGTGCCAGCAGCTTGCGGCGGGGGCAAGAGACCCAGTACTTC. Encoded protein: CASSLRRGQETQYF.

The chain combines TRBV4-1 with TRBJ1-5; 7 bases fit TRBD1. Germline loops: CDR1 MGHRA, CDR2 YSYEKL. The CDR3 is made up of 17 amino acids. V dropped 2 bases and J dropped 0; count of bases not matched to a gene: 7. The DNA of the CDR3 is TGCGCCAGCAGCCAAACAGGGGTTAGAGGTAGCAATCAGCCCCAGCATTTT. Its translation is CASSQTGVRGSNQPQHF.

The chain employs TRBV5-1 and TRBJ2-7; 9 nucleotides match TRBD2. The trim removed 1 base at V and 3 bases at J, leaving 8 bases unmatched. This CDR3 is built from 16 residues. CDR1 and CDR2 from the germline V gene are SGHRS and YFSETQ. The CDR3 sequence is CASSLSPSGVIYEQYF. The DNA of the CDR3 is TGCGCCAGCAGCTTGAGCCCTAGCGGGGTAATCTACGAGCAGTACTTC.

This sequence joins TRBV18 and TRBJ1-1, with TRBD1 as a possible D gene (6 bases). CDR3 length: 16 amino acids. Germline loops: CDR1 KGHSH, CDR2 LQKENI. V shed 3 bases and J shed 2 bases, with 16 bases lying between them. The CDR3 protein is CASSPNQGRGNTEAFF. The CDR3 DNA reads as TGTGCCAGCTCACCGAACCAGGGGCGAGGAAACACTGAAGCTTTCTTT.

The CDR3: CASSQRNDMGNTEAFF. CDR3 coding DNA: TGTGCCAGCAGCCAGAGAAACGATATGGGGAACACTGAAGCTTTCTTT. This sequence joins TRBV9 and TRBJ1-1; D call uncertain. The germline gives CDR1 SGDLS, CDR2 YYNGEE. CDR3 length equals 16 residues. V was clipped by 4 bases and J by 1 base, with 17 bases between them.

The CDR3 protein is CASRITGDGYTF. The CDR3 nucleotides are TGTGCCAGCAGAATTACAGGGGATGGCTACACCTTC. This chain connects TRBV6-6 to TRBJ1-2; 7 bases line up with TRBD1. V lost 6 bases, J lost 6 bases, and 4 bases stayed unmatched. Germline CDR1 and CDR2: MNHNY and SVGAGI (reference sequence). The CDR3 runs 12 residues.

This clone was counted between two and nine times. The chain links TRBV18 to TRBJ1-6, with D uncertain. Deletions cut 3 bases from V and 9 bases from J, with 12 bases between. The CDR3 spans 14 residues. Germline CDR1 KGHSH, CDR2 LQKENI. The CDR3 spells CASSPMREGSPLHF. As DNA, the CDR3 is TGTGCCAGCTCACCCATGCGGGAGGGTTCACCCCTCCACTTT.

Here the CDR3 DNA reads TGTGCCAGCAGCTTAATCCCCCGGACTTTCCGGACTAGCGGGGGCCAAGAGACCCAGTACTTC. As protein: CASSLIPRTFRTSGGQETQYF. This sequence joins TRBV7-6 and TRBJ2-5; 13 nucleotides match TRBD2. The CDR3 spans 21 residues. CDR1 is SGHVS, CDR2 FNYEAQ, per germline. The trim removed 2 bases at V and 1 base at J, leaving 16 bases unmatched. The complete variable domain, with remaining parts taken from reference TRBV7-6 and TRBJ2-5, reads GAGVSQSPRYKVTKRGQDVALRCDPISGHVSLYWYRQALGQGPEFLTYFNYEAQQDKSGLPNDRFSAERPEGSISTLTIQRTEQRDSAMYRCASSLIPRTFRTSGGQETQYFGPGTRLLVL.

The chain has TRBV30 and TRBJ1-2; TRBD1 matches 10 bases. Germline V gene lookup returns CDR1 GTSNPN and CDR2 SVGIG (reference sequence). J was trimmed by 8 bases and V by 5 bases; bases with no gene match: 8. The CDR3 covers 13 residues. The CDR3 is CAWEQDRGQGYTF. The CDR3 coding sequence is TGTGCCTGGGAACAAGACAGGGGGCAAGGCTACACCTTC.

The chain combines TRBV7-2 with TRBJ2-1; TRBD2 agrees at 13 bases. Germline values: CDR1 SGHTA, CDR2 FQGNSA. The V and J ends lost 5 bases and 5 bases, in that order; junction bases with no gene match: 3. The CDR3 spans 15 residues. CDR3 sequence: CASSPGTSGDNEQFF. The CDR3 DNA sequence: TGTGCCAGCAGCCCCGGGACTAGCGGGGACAATGAGCAGTTCTTC.

V is TRBV30 and J is TRBJ2-1; the D gene is possibly TRBD2 (6 bases). Trimming left V 0 bases short and J 7 bases short, with 13 bases between. Germline loops: CDR1 GTSNPN, CDR2 SVGIG (reference sequence). The CDR3 spans 14 residues. The DNA for the CDR3 is TGTGCCTGGAGTGTGGCCTGGGGGAGGAATGAGCAGTTCTTC. Residues: CAWSVAWGRNEQFF. Complete variable domain (other parts from reference TRBV30 and TRBJ2-1): SQTIHQWPATLVQPVGSPLSLECTVEGTSNPNLYWYRQAAGRGLQLLFYSVGIGQISSEVPQNLSASRPQDRQFILSSKKLLLSDSGFYLCAWSVAWGRNEQFFGPGTRLTVL.

This clone was counted a few times. The chain is built from TRBV2 and TRBJ1-5, with 8 bases fitting TRBD1. Germline V gene data show CDR1 as SNHLY and CDR2 as FYNNEI. The ends lost 6 bases at V and 7 bases at J; junction bases unmatched: 14. The CDR3 sequence is 16 residues long. As DNA, the CDR3 is TGTGCCAGCAGCGACCAAGGACAGGGAGGATGGCAGCCCCAGCATTTT. The encoded protein is CASSDQGQGGWQPQHF.

This clone was seen a single time. The V call is TRBV6-4, the J call TRBJ2-1; a weak D match, TRBD1 (5 bases). Germline-derived CDR1 and CDR2 are MRHNA and SNTAGT. The CDR3 spans 15 residues. Trimming left V 7 bases short and J 9 bases short, with 22 bases between. In DNA form, the CDR3 reads TGTGCCAGCAATTCAGGGTTTGTAAGTTTGGGTGAGCAGTTCTTC. As protein: CASNSGFVSLGEQFF.

The rearrangement links TRBV19 to TRBJ1-2, with 8 positions matching TRBD1. With 5 bases clipped from V and 6 bases from J, the junction kept 14 bases outside the gene matches. The CDR3 loop spans 16 amino acids. The germline CDR1 and CDR2 sequences are LNHDA and SQIVND (reference sequence). The CDR3 spells CASSLQSGQASDGYTF. The CDR3 DNA reads TGTGCCAGTAGTCTCCAATCGGGACAGGCCTCTGATGGCTACACCTTC.

This chain links TRBV6-4 with TRBJ2-1; 7 bases agree with TRBD2. In germline, CDR1 is MRHNA, CDR2 SNTAGT. The CDR3 extends over 14 amino acids. The J segment lost 10 bases and the V segment lost 5 bases, leaving 11 bases of the junction unmatched. This CDR3 is CASSPSGSSAEQFF. The CDR3 nucleotides are TGTGCCAGCAGTCCTAGCGGCTCATCAGCCGAGCAGTTCTTC.

The rearrangement uses TRBV7-6 and TRBJ1-4; no firm D call. Germline V gene sequence: CDR1 SGHVS, CDR2 FNYEAQ. The CDR3 has 14 residues. Trimming removed 1 base from V and 6 bases from J, with 9 bases in between. CDR3 bases: TGTGCCAGCAGCTTAGACGCGCGGTATGAAAAACTGTTTTTT. Its translation: CASSLDARYEKLFF.

This rearrangement joins TRBV7-9 to TRBJ2-3; 8 bases fit TRBD2. Germline V gene sequence: CDR1 SEHNR, CDR2 FQNEAQ (reference sequence). J was trimmed by 4 bases and V by 5 bases; bases with no gene match: 5. This CDR3 is 14 amino acids long. The CDR3 nucleotides are TGTGCCAGCAGCCCGTCGGGGGGGGCAGATACGCAGTATTTT. Its translation is CASSPSGGADTQYF.